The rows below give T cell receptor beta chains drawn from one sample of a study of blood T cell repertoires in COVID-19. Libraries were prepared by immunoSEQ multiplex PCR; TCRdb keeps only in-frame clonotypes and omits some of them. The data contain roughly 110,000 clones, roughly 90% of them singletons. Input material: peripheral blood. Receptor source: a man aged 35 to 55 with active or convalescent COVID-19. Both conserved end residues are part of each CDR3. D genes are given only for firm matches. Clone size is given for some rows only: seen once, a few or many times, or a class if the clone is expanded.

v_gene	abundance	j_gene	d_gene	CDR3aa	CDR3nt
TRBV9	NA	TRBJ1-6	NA	CASSVGGSNSPLHF	TGTGCCAGCAGCGTAGGAGGGAGCAATTCACCCCTCCACTTT
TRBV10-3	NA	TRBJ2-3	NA	CAIMVASGTDTQYF	TGTGCCATCATGGTGGCTAGCGGCACAGATACGCAGTATTTT
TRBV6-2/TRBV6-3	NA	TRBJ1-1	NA	CASSKTVNTEAFF	TGTGCCAGCAGTAAGACAGTGAACACTGAAGCTTTCTTT
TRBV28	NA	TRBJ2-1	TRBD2	CASLYSGSPYNEQFF	TGTGCCAGTCTCTATAGCGGGAGTCCCTACAATGAGCAGTTCTTC
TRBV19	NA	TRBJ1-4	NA	CASSRTRNEKLFF	TGTGCCAGTAGTAGAACAAGAAATGAAAAACTGTTTTTT
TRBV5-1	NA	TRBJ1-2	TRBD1	CASRPDRALYGYTF	TGCGCCAGCAGACCCGACAGGGCCCTTTATGGCTACACCTTC
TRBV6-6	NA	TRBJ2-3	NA	CASSWGAASDTQYF	TGTGCCAGCAGTTGGGGCGCAGCGTCAGATACGCAGTATTTT
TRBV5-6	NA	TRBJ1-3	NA	CASSDSGIGSGNTIYF	TGTGCCAGCAGCGATTCGGGGATAGGCTCTGGAAACACCATATATTTT
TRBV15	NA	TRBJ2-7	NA	CATKSTNLGEQYF	TGTGCCACCAAGTCGACCAACCTCGGGGAGCAGTACTTC
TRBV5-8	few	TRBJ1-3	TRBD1	CASSIPGTGGNTIYF	TGTGCCAGCAGCATTCCCGGGACAGGGGGAAACACCATATATTTT
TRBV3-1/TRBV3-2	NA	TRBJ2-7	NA	CASSQYAYEQYF	TGTGCCAGCAGCCAATATGCCTACGAGCAGTACTTC
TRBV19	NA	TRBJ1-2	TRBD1	CASSTGQDRYGYTF	TGTGCCAGTAGTACAGGACAGGACCGCTATGGCTACACCTTC
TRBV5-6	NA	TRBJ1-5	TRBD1	CASSLFQGARQPQHF	TGTGCCAGCAGCCTTTTTCAGGGGGCGCGGCAGCCCCAGCATTTT
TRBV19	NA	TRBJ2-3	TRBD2	CASSRTSGGTDTQYF	TGTGCCAGTAGTAGGACTAGCGGCGGCACAGATACGCAGTATTTT
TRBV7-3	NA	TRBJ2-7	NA	CASSLTPVNEQYF	TGTGCCAGCAGCTTAACCCCAGTGAACGAGCAGTACTTC
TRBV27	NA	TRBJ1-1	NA	CASSLSAGTEAFF	TGTGCCAGCAGTTTATCGGCGGGCACTGAAGCTTTCTTT
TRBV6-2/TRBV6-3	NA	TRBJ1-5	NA	CASSLGAYSNQPQHF	TGTGCCAGCAGTTTAGGGGCATACAGCAATCAGCCCCAGCATTTT
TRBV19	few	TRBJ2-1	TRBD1	CASTPNTGTGRNEQFF	TGTGCCAGTACTCCAAACACCGGGACAGGGCGCAATGAGCAGTTCTTC
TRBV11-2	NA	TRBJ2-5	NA	CASSSGRAGADQYF	TGTGCCAGCAGCTCTGGTCGGGCAGGGGCGGACCAGTACTTC
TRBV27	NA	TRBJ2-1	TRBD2	CASTLLGSGSYNEQFF	TGTGCCAGCACCCTACTAGGGAGCGGGAGCTACAATGAGCAGTTCTTC
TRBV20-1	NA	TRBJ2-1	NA	CSADTYNEQFF	TGCAGTGCAGACACCTACAATGAGCAGTTCTTC
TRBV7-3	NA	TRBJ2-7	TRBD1	CASSSHRDSPSYEQYF	TGTGCCAGCAGTTCCCACCGGGACAGTCCTTCCTACGAGCAGTACTTC
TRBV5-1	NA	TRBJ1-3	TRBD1	CASSSRTGGRDTIYF	TGCGCCAGCAGCTCCCGGACAGGGGGAAGGGACACCATATATTTT